This T cell receptor beta chain was identified during a study of blood T cell repertoires in COVID-19. Whole-study context: COVID-19 samples from acute and convalescent phases originated in the United States, Italy and Spain. Sources were T cells, B-cell-depleted T cells, or PBMCs; the material itself was cDNA or gDNA.

Germline CDR1 reads SGHTA; CDR2 reads FQGNSA. Trimming took off 0 bases at V and 1 base at J, with 6 bases between the two ends. The CDR3 has 15 residues. Per the study methods: Nucleated cell counts were estimated from reference gene primer amplification. Only in-frame clones appear in the TCRdb table, and some are missing; sequencing was by immunoSEQ multiplex PCR. V and J calls and clone size are given by that table; D and trimming were obtained from the DNA. Counted here are fewer than 120,000 clones, around nine tenths occurring once; the ten biggest clones make up 4.8%. Specimen: peripheral blood. V is TRBV7-2 and J is TRBJ2-2, with D possibly being TRBD2 (6 bases). This TCR derives from a human donor in a cohort sampled during active COVID-19. CDR3 DNA: TGTGCCAGCAGCTTAGCGGGAGGGAACACCGGGGAGCTGTTTTTT. Amino acids: CASSLAGGNTGELFF.